This entry concerns a single TCR beta chain. Amplified TCR beta CDR3 regions derived from RNA transcripts. The TCR CDR3 was amplified in a first-round RT-PCR using the HTBI primer set. In TCRdb, the multiplex PCR reads were re-called with MiXCR into one record per CDR3 protein. The sample has about 300,000 distinct CDR3 sequences, approximately 19% seen once. Those patients with uncontrolled infection, other autoimmune disease, pregnancy or lactation were excluded. This entry belongs to a study of T cells in Graves' hyperthyroidism and ophthalmopathy. Study context: Peripheral blood draws took place at initial diagnosis, ahead of any treatment.

Trimming took off 3 bases at V and 2 bases at J, with 17 bases between the two ends. The germline V gene has CDR1 LGHNT and CDR2 FRNRAP. CDR3 length: 17 amino acids. The sequenced sample was blood. The receptor was isolated from a man aged 50 to 60 with Graves' ophthalmopathy. The genes are TRBV12-5 and TRBJ2-1; TRBD2 might be the D (6 bases). CDR3 DNA sequence: TGTGCTAGTGGTTTAAGGGTTGGGGAGGTGCCCTACAATGAGCAGTTCTTC. It translates to CASGLRVGEVPYNEQFF.